This T cell receptor (beta chain) comes out of a study of T cell repertoires in cytomegalovirus infection (dated by TCRdb to about 2019). For context, the study as a whole: Because public TCR beta signatures pointed to carriage of CMV infection together with the matching HLA type, the HLA type of each donor mattered for the analysis. The research as a whole found: Carriers of CMV infection plus the relevant HLA type were discriminated by the cumulative frequency of public TCR beta family members in the study cohort and in an independent approximately 360-donor cohort. The ex vivo response was dominated by HLA-C-restricted CMV-specific TCR beta clonotypes, which also provided the single most frequent clonotype in two of eight donors.

This clonotype was counted a single time. What antigen it recognizes has not been identified. One end of the junction varies from germline; a read error may be responsible. The sample was run on an Illumina HiSeq 1500. Through fastp at Q25 and MiXCR, TCRdb rebuilt clones from the public reads, retaining in-frame beta chains. CDR3 protein sequences are deduplicated, and each keeps its most common genes and DNA. This sample is represented by about 530,000 distinct CDR3 sequences; more than 25% of them were singletons. The top ten hold under 15% of the sample. Reading the germline V gene (reference sequence) gives CDR1 MNHNY and CDR2 SVGAGI. The CDR3, cysteine through phenylalanine, is 16 amino acids long. Kept here is only the CDR3 DNA, which spans 48 bases and is read in frame from base 1.

The chain was built from TRBV6-6 and TRBJ1-3; too little of a D gene remains to name it. The TCR originated in a human donor in good health (CMV status not recorded). Some clones in this sample may be carry-over from other donors' samples. Material: PBMCs. The CDR3 region has the sequence CASSYSPSGPGTTIYF. The DNA is as follows: TGTGCCAGCAGTTACTCCCCGAGTGGGCCGGGAACCACCATATATTTT.